Sequencing of this T cell receptor beta chain was carried out in a study of cytomegalovirus exposure and HLA in healthy donors. V shed 0 bases and J shed 6 bases, with 12 bases lying between them. Germline V gives CDR1 SGHRS, CDR2 YFSETQ. The CDR3 runs to 15 residues. The protocol was immunoSEQ multiplex PCR, while the TCRdb copy is restricted to in-frame clones and leaves out a portion. The data contain under 350,000 clones, 70% to 90% of them singletons. The TCR was taken from a young woman in good health and CMV-seronegative. The material sequenced was PBMCs. This rearrangement joins TRBV5-1 to TRBJ2-2; no definite D call. CDR3 residues: CASSLEFLPSGELFF. The CDR3 DNA reads as TGCGCCAGCAGCTTGGAGTTTCTACCGTCCGGGGAGCTGTTTTTT.